Following are 20 T cell receptor beta chains from one sample sequenced in a study of vaccination effects on CD4 cells after COVID-19. TCRdb keeps only in-frame clones here, not all; method: immunoSEQ multiplex PCR. The sample lists about 38,000 clones; roughly 79% were seen once. Antigen-specific CD4+ T cell clonotypes were called by their expansion after viral peptide-pool culture in ViraFEST. Culture lasted over 9 days before CD4+ T cell isolation. Subjects were given two BNT162b2 or mRNA-1273 vaccine doses. No antigen has been identified for these receptors. The specimen comprised CD4+ T cells from PBMCs cultured with HCoV-NL63 spike peptides, sampled after COVID-19 vaccination. All receptors derive from a human donor who received a COVID-19 vaccine. Some clones in this sample may be carry-over from other donors' samples.

The chain carries TRBV5-1 and TRBJ2-1; D remains ambiguous. Deletions cut 4 bases from V and 0 bases from J, with 14 bases between. The CDR3 is 16 residues long. Germline CDR1 is SGHRS and CDR2 is YFSETQ. This CDR3 is CASSRDGRSSYNEQFF. The CDR3 nucleotides read TGCGCCAGCAGCCGCGACGGCCGAAGCTCCTACAATGAGCAGTTCTTC. The full variable domain, with the rest looked up from reference TRBV5-1 and TRBJ2-1, is KAGVTQTPRYLIKTRGQQVTLSCSPISGHRSVSWYQQTPGQGLQFLFEYFSETQRNKGNFPGRFSGRQFSNSRSEMNVSTLELGDSALYLCASSRDGRSSYNEQFFGPGTRLTVL.

The CDR3 coding sequence is TGTGCCAGCAGCGTAGAGACAGGGCGGTACACTGAAGCTTTCTTT. This codes for CASSVETGRYTEAFF. The rearrangement joins TRBV9 to TRBJ1-1; 7 bases agree with TRBD1. Germline lookup yields CDR1 SGDLS and CDR2 YYNGEE. The CDR3 runs 15 residues. V lost 0 bases, J lost 3 bases, and 5 bases stayed unmatched. The full variable domain, in which reference TRBV9 and TRBJ1-1 provide the parts outside the CDR3, is DSGVTQTPKHLITATGQRVTLRCSPRSGDLSVYWYQQSLDQGLQFLIQYYNGEERAKGNILERFSAQQFPDLHSELNLSSLELGDSALYFCASSVETGRYTEAFFGQGTRLTVV.

This chain links TRBV30 with TRBJ1-4; tentative D call: TRBD1 (6 bases). The CDR3 is 19 residues long. Looked up from germline, CDR1 is GTSNPN and CDR2 is SVGIG (reference sequence). Trimming shortened V by 3 bases and J by 0 bases, and 23 bases separated the two germline ends. CDR3 sequence (DNA): TGTGCCTGGAGCGTCGGACAGTACTCTATATTTGCAACTAATGAAAAACTGTTTTTT. It translates to CAWSVGQYSIFATNEKLFF.

The CDR3: CASSPRGPNTEAFF. The CDR3, as DNA: TGTGCCAGCAGCCCCCGAGGGCCTAACACTGAAGCTTTCTTT. The rearrangement joins TRBV7-3 to TRBJ1-1; no reliable D call. Deletions cut 5 bases from V and 2 bases from J, with 12 bases between. CDR1 SGHTA and CDR2 FQGTGA come from the germline V gene. CDR3 length: 14 amino acids.

The chain links TRBV7-2 to TRBJ2-6; 14 nucleotides match TRBD2. Germline loops: CDR1 SGHTA, CDR2 FQGNSA. With V trimmed by 5 bases and J by 2 bases, 5 bases remained unmatched. This CDR3 comprises 18 residues. CDR3: CASSLTSGGVTGANVLTF. CDR3 DNA: TGTGCCAGCAGCCTGACTAGCGGGGGGGTGACTGGGGCCAACGTCCTGACTTTC.

This chain connects TRBV27 to TRBJ1-3; D is ambiguous. This CDR3 comprises 14 residues. Germline loops: CDR1 MNHEY, CDR2 SMNVEV (reference sequence). V was shortened by 5 bases and J by 0 bases, with 8 bases between the two germline ends. The CDR3 bases are TGTGCCAGCAGTGAACGTTACTCTGGAAACACCATATATTTT. The encoded protein is CASSERYSGNTIYF.

A single count supports this clone. The chain has TRBV7-2 and TRBJ1-1; the match to TRBD1 covers 7 bases. The trim removed 6 bases at V and 2 bases at J, leaving 6 bases unmatched. CDR3 length: 14 residues. Germline CDR1 and CDR2: SGHTA and FQGNSA. CDR3 nucleotide sequence: TGTGCCAGCAGATTGGGACAGACAAACACTGAAGCTTTCTTT. Translating gives CASRLGQTNTEAFF.

This chain links TRBV10-1 with TRBJ1-2, with D hard to call. V was clipped by 4 bases and J by 3 bases, with 15 bases between them. Germline lookup yields CDR1 WNHNN and CDR2 SYGVQD (reference sequence). This CDR3 spans 15 amino acids. The CDR3 is CASSGGRTWDYGYTF. In DNA, the CDR3 is TGCGCCAGCAGTGGAGGAAGAACCTGGGACTATGGCTACACCTTC.

V is TRBV3-1 (or the pseudogene TRBV3-2) and J is TRBJ1-2, with D tentatively TRBD1 (5 bases). Trimming removed 1 base from V and 8 bases from J, with 11 bases in between. The length of the CDR3 is 13 residues. Germline CDR1 and CDR2: LGHDT and YNNKEL (reference sequence). CDR3 protein: CASSQVGVDGYTF. In DNA form, the CDR3 reads TGTGCCAGCAGCCAAGTGGGGGTCGACGGCTACACCTTC.

This chain joins TRBV5-1 and TRBJ2-2; D is possibly TRBD1 or TRBD2 (5 bases each). This CDR3 is built from 15 residues. Germline lookup yields CDR1 SGHRS and CDR2 YFSETQ. The ends were cut back, 1 base at V and 4 bases at J, with 11 bases in the middle. CDR3 DNA: TGCGCCAGCAGCTTGTCGGGGCAGTTCACCGGGGAGCTGTTTTTT. Residues: CASSLSGQFTGELFF.

The chain is built from TRBV6-4 and TRBJ1-4; the D is unclear. The CDR3 length is 15 residues. The germline CDR1 and CDR2 sequences are MRHNA and SNTAGT. V lost 4 bases, J lost 2 bases, and 11 bases lay in between. CDR3 sequence reads: CASSASMSTNEKLFF. DNA of the CDR3: TGTGCCAGCAGTGCGTCAATGTCGACTAATGAAAAACTGTTTTTT.

The chain has TRBV10-2 and TRBJ2-7; TRBD2 is a possible D gene (5 bases). The CDR3 covers 13 residues. CDR1 is WSHSY and CDR2 is SAAADI in the germline V gene. V was shortened by 4 bases and J by 6 bases, with 13 bases between the two germline ends. CDR3 sequence: CASSGTGLVEQYV. DNA of the CDR3: TGCGCCAGCAGTGGGACTGGGTTGGTCGAGCAGTACGTC.

The chain employs TRBV6-5 and TRBJ1-2; 8 positions match TRBD1. Trimming cost V 6 bases and J 6 bases; bases outside gene matches: 9. The CDR3 has 14 residues. Per germline, CDR1 MNHEY and CDR2 SVGAGI. DNA of the CDR3: TGTGCCAGCAGGATAGACAGGGGAATCGATGGCTACACCTTC. Encoded protein: CASRIDRGIDGYTF.

The gene calls are TRBV2 and TRBJ2-5, with D tentatively TRBD2 (5 bases). V lost 8 bases, J lost 4 bases, and 11 bases lay in between. This CDR3 has 12 residues. CDR1 is SNHLY and CDR2 is FYNNEI in the germline V gene. CDR3 nucleotide sequence: TGTGCCAGCCGCCCGGAGGCAGAGACCCAGTACTTC. Amino acid sequence: CASRPEAETQYF.

The chain is built from TRBV28 and TRBJ2-7; D might be TRBD2 (6 bases). The V gene's germline CDR1 is MDHEN and CDR2 SYDVKM. V was shortened by 5 bases and J by 11 bases, with 16 bases between the two germline ends. This CDR3 spans 12 amino acids. In DNA, the CDR3 is TGTGCCAGCAGTCCCGGTGGGGCGGGGAAGTACGTC. Translating gives CASSPGGAGKYV.

The gene calls are TRBV5-6 and TRBJ2-6; D remains unclear. Trimming took off 1 base at V and 1 base at J, with 6 bases between the two ends. The CDR3 covers 15 residues. CDR1 is SGHDT and CDR2 is YYEEEE in the germline V gene. This chain's CDR3 is CASSLIPSGANVLTF. The CDR3 region has the DNA TGTGCCAGCAGCTTGATACCGTCTGGGGCCAACGTCCTGACTTTC.

V and J are TRBV24-1 and TRBJ2-5; no reliable D call. The germline CDR1 and CDR2 sequences are KGHDR and SFDVKD. The length of the CDR3 is 15 residues. Trimming took 3 bases from V and 1 from J, leaving 11 bases between them. CDR3 DNA: TGTGCCACCAGTGATCCGCGAGGCATCCAAGAGACCCAGTACTTC. Translation: CATSDPRGIQETQYF.

This chain links TRBV24-1 with TRBJ1-5; 7 bases line up with TRBD1. Germline V CDR1 and CDR2: KGHDR, SFDVKD. The CDR3 consists of 13 residues. The ends lost 4 bases at V and 4 bases at J; junction bases unmatched: 0. CDR3 bases: TGTGCCACCAGTGAACAGGGGAATCAGCCCCAGCATTTT. It is translated as CATSEQGNQPQHF.

The chain employs TRBV2 and TRBJ2-6, with TRBD1 identical over 8 bases. The CDR3 totals 18 residues. CDR1 and CDR2 from the germline V gene are SNHLY and FYNNEI. The J segment lost 4 bases and the V segment lost 5 bases, leaving 13 bases of the junction unmatched. CDR3: CASSPQLGQAGGANVLTF. In nucleotides, the CDR3 is TGTGCCAGCAGTCCACAACTGGGACAGGCAGGAGGGGCCAACGTCCTGACTTTC.

The chain joins TRBV30 to TRBJ1-4; maybe TRBD1 (5 bases). V was shortened by 0 bases and J by 3 bases, with 14 bases between the two germline ends. Germline lookup yields CDR1 GTSNPN and CDR2 SVGIG (reference sequence). This CDR3 has 16 amino acids. The CDR3 sequence: CAWSVNPRDANEKLFF. The CDR3, as DNA: TGTGCCTGGAGTGTAAACCCCCGGGACGCTAATGAAAAACTGTTTTTT.